Here is one TCR beta chain with its context. Its target is unknown. Sequence at one end of the junction differs from germline and may be a read error. The CDR3 runs to 12 residues. CDR1 and CDR2 (germline): SGHTA, FQGNSA. These data are taken from a study of T cells in Graves' hyperthyroidism and ophthalmopathy. Amplification targeted TCR beta CDR3 regions from RNA transcripts. The HTBI set primed first-round TCR CDR3 RT-PCR. TCRdb fed the multiplex PCR reads into MiXCR, producing one record per CDR3 protein. The sample carries about 840,000 distinct CDR3 sequences, over 35% recorded once. The study's findings and limits: A model of 13 V-J features distinguished ophthalmopathy from stable hyperthyroidism.

The chain carries TRBV7-2 and TRBJ1-1; D possibly corresponds to TRBD1 (6 bases). The sample taken for sequencing was blood. This sequence was found in a man younger than 30 with Graves' hyperthyroidism. CDR3 region: CASSLDGGLAFF. Written as DNA, the CDR3 is TGTGCCAGCAGTTTAGACGGGGGGCTAGCTTTCTTT.